A selection of T cell receptor beta chains follows, all from one sample in a study of cytomegalovirus exposure and HLA in healthy donors. This table comes from immunoSEQ multiplex PCR, and its TCRdb copy is limited to in-frame clones, with some not included. The table lists approximately 160,000 clones, approximately 75% of them singletons. The sequenced sample was PBMCs. The receptor set was obtained from a woman aged 18-29 years in good health and CMV-seronegative. CDR3s include the opening cysteine and the closing phenylalanine or tryptophan. Each record gives: J gene, V gene, D gene, clone size, CDR3 DNA, CDR3 protein. D genes are given only for firm matches. Some rows have no size entry. The others give once, few or many, or a class for an expanded clone.

>TRBJ1-2|TRBV29-1|NA|once
TGCAGCGTTGAATTTGGACCGGGAGGCTACACCTTC
CSVEFGPGGYTF
>TRBJ1-2|TRBV29-1|NA|once
TGCAGCGTTCGGCGGGACTCTAACTATGGCTACACCTTC
CSVRRDSNYGYTF
>TRBJ1-6|TRBV27|TRBD1|NA
TGTGCCAGCAGTTTATCCCGGACAGGATCACCCCTCCACTTT
CASSLSRTGSPLHF
>TRBJ2-5|TRBV7-9|NA|NA
TGTGCCAGCAGCCCCAGCGGCACCCCCGTCCGGGAGACCCAGTACTTC
CASSPSGTPVRETQYF
>TRBJ2-3|TRBV6-5|TRBD2|NA
TGTGCCAGCAACCCCGGGGACTATAGCACAGATACGCAGTATTTT
CASNPGDYSTDTQYF
>TRBJ2-1|TRBV10-3|TRBD1|once
TGTGCCATCAGTGAAGGACAGGGGGCGTCCCATGAGCAGTTCTTC
CAISEGQGASHEQFF
>TRBJ2-7|TRBV5-4|NA|NA
TGTGCCAGCAGCTCAAGTCCCAGCTACGAGCAGTACTTC
CASSSSPSYEQYF
>TRBJ1-1|TRBV5-6|TRBD1|NA
TGTGCCAGCAGCAATCAGGGGGACACTGAAGCTTTCTTT
CASSNQGDTEAFF
>TRBJ1-2|TRBV10-3|TRBD1|NA
TGTGCCATCAGTGTGGGGACAGGGGGGTCTGGCTACACCTTC
CAISVGTGGSGYTF
>TRBJ1-2|TRBV27|TRBD1|few
TGTGCCAGCAGTTTAACACAGGGGGCGTGGAATGGCTACACCTTC
CASSLTQGAWNGYTF
>TRBJ2-7|TRBV6-6|TRBD1|NA
TGTGCCAGCAATAGACCGGGACAGGGGGCTTTCGAGCAGTACTTC
CASNRPGQGAFEQYF
>TRBJ2-3|TRBV28|NA|few
TGTGCCAGCAGTTCCGCCCCTGGGGAGACAGATACGCAGTATTTT
CASSSAPGETDTQYF
>TRBJ1-4|TRBV5-4|NA|once
TGTGCCAGCAGCTTGGGGGTAGGAGGAAAACTGTTTTTT
CASSLGVGGKLFF
>TRBJ1-1|TRBV6-5|NA|NA
TGTGCCCCAAGAGGTGGGAACACTGAAGCTTTCTTT
CAPRGGNTEAFF
>TRBJ1-3|TRBV28|NA|NA
TGTGCCAGCAGTCTAACCTCGAACAGTGGAAACACCATATATTTT
CASSLTSNSGNTIYF
>TRBJ1-3|TRBV28|NA|NA
TGTGCCAGCAGTTTAAAGCCCGCGGGGGGGCCCGGAAACACCATATATTTT
CASSLKPAGGPGNTIYF
>TRBJ2-2|TRBV2|NA|NA
TGTGCCAGCACCGGGGGGCGGTACACCGGGGAGCTGTTTTTT
CASTGGRYTGELFF
>TRBJ1-4|TRBV7-9|NA|NA
TGTGCCAGCAGCTTAGCAGAGGGAACTAATGAAAAACTGTTTTTT
CASSLAEGTNEKLFF
>TRBJ2-7|TRBV5-7|TRBD2|NA
TGTGCCAGCAGCCAAGCCCGGACTAGGTTTCCCTACGAGCAGTACTTC
CASSQARTRFPYEQYF
>TRBJ1-1|TRBV5-4|NA|few
TGTGCCAGCAGCTTGGCAGGGCTCTCGGGCACTGAAGCTTTCTTT
CASSLAGLSGTEAFF
>TRBJ1-2|TRBV15|TRBD1|NA
TGTGCCACCAGCAGAGAGACAGGGGCGCTGGGCTATGGCTACACCTTC
CATSRETGALGYGYTF